Here is one T cell receptor (beta chain) with its context. This entry is derived from a study of blood T cell repertoires in COVID-19. In the study's own analysis: Estimation of nucleated cell counts relied on the amplification of reference gene primers. The protocol was immunoSEQ multiplex PCR, while the TCRdb copy is restricted to in-frame clones and leaves out a portion. That table supplies the V and J calls and clone size; D and trimming were determined from the DNA. The repertoire has 120,000 to 150,000 clones, over 75% of them found once; the top ten carry roughly 3.9%. Trimming cost V 4 bases and J 5 bases; bases outside gene matches: 11. CDR3 length: 16 amino acids. CDR1 is MGHRA, CDR2 YSYEKL, per germline.

The genes are TRBV4-1 and TRBJ1-1; the match to TRBD1 covers 9 bases. Sequenced input: PBMCs or T cells enriched from blood (not recorded which). This sequence originates from a man between 50 and 59 years old in a cohort exposed to, infected with or recovered from COVID-19 (not recorded which). CDR3 DNA: TGCGCCAGCAGCCTTCTCACAGGGGGCGCAGGAACTGAAGCTTTCTTT. Protein product: CASSLLTGGAGTEAFF.